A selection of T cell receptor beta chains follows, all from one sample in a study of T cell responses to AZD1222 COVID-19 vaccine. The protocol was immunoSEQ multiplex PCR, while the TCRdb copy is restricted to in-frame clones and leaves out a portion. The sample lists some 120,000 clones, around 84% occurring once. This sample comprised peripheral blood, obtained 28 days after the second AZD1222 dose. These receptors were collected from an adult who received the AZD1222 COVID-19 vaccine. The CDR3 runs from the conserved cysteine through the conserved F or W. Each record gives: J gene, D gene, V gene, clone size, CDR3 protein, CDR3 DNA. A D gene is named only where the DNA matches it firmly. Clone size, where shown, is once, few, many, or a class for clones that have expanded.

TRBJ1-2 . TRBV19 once CASSLSGVLNYGYTF TGTGCCAGTAGTTTAAGTGGGGTCCTTAACTATGGCTACACCTTC
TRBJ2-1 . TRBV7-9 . CASSLQANEQFF TGTGCCAGCAGCCTCCAAGCCAATGAGCAGTTCTTC
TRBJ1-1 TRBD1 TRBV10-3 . CAISESTGGPHTEAFF TGTGCCATCAGTGAGTCGACAGGGGGCCCTCACACTGAAGCTTTCTTT
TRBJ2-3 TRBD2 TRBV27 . CASRLAGALTDTQYF TGTGCCAGCAGATTAGCGGGGGCCCTCACAGATACGCAGTATTTT
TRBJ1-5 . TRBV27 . CASTPGRGNQPQHF TGTGCCAGCACCCCTGGGAGAGGGAATCAGCCCCAGCATTTT
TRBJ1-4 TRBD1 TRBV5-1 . CASSPVPGQRNEKLFF TGCGCCAGCAGCCCTGTCCCGGGACAGCGTAATGAAAAACTGTTTTTT
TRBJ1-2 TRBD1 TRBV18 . CASSGGEGAVVGYTF TGTGCCAGCTCAGGCGGTGAGGGGGCAGTGGTTGGCTACACCTTC
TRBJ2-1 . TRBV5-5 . CASSLWDMNEQFF TGTGCCAGCAGCCTTTGGGACATGAATGAGCAGTTCTTC
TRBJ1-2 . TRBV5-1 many CASSLDGEGYGYTF TGCGCCAGCAGCTTGGATGGGGAAGGCTATGGCTACACCTTC
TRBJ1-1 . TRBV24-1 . CATSHNREGNTEAFF TGTGCCACCAGTCACAACAGGGAGGGAAACACTGAAGCTTTCTTT
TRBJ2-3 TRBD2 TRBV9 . CASSVGTSGTDTQYF TGTGCCAGCAGCGTAGGGACTAGCGGCACAGATACGCAGTATTTT
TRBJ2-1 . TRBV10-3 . CAISEWGNEQFF TGTGCCATCAGTGAATGGGGGAATGAGCAGTTCTTC
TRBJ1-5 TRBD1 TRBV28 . CASSSYTGGADQPQHF TGTGCCAGCAGTTCCTATACAGGGGGCGCAGATCAGCCCCAGCATTTT
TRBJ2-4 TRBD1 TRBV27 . CASSLLGQGAQNIQYF TGTGCCAGCAGTTTATTAGGACAGGGGGCACAAAACATTCAGTACTTC
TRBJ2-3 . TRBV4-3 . CASSQYRGTDTQYF TGCGCCAGCAGCCAATATAGGGGCACAGATACGCAGTATTTT
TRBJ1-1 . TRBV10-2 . CASRSGFEAFF TGCGCCAGCAGGAGTGGATTTGAAGCTTTCTTT
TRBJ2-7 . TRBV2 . CASSELYDYEQYF TGTGCCAGCAGTGAACTGTACGACTACGAGCAGTACTTC